This passage covers 5 T cell receptor beta chains from one sample sequenced in a study of stem cell transplantation in POMP-related autoinflammatory disease. Assay used: immunoSEQ multiplex PCR; TCRdb lists only in-frame clones, some missing. The table includes 30,000 or so clones, just over 85% detected once. Sequenced here: CD4+ T cells from PBMCs, sampled before stem cell transplantation. These TCRs come from a human donor with POMP-related autoinflammation and immune dysregulation (PRAID).

The rearrangement joins TRBV11-2 to TRBJ2-1; 7 nucleotides line up with TRBD1. CDR3 length: 15 amino acids. Trimming took 2 bases from V and 3 from J; bases not matched to a gene: 4. Germline CDR1 is SGHAT and CDR2 is FQNNGV. As DNA, the CDR3 is TGTGCCAGCAGCTTACCGGGACAGCACTACAATGAGCAGTTCTTC. Translating gives CASSLPGQHYNEQFF.

This clone was seen a single time. The chain is built from TRBV12-2 and TRBJ2-3; the table assigns TRBD1, which was not confirmed against the DNA. TRBV12-2 is tagged as a pseudogene. The CDR3 consists of 15 residues. The CDR3 bases are TGTGCAAGTCGCTTACAAGGGGGCTGCACAGATACGCAGTATTTT. Translated: CASRLQGGCTDTQYF.

The CDR3 sequence: CASSVLAGQETQYF. Written as DNA, the CDR3 is TGTGCCAGCAGTGTACTAGCGGGGCAAGAGACCCAGTACTTC. The chain links TRBV2 to TRBJ2-5; 10 bases line up with TRBD2. The germline V gene encodes CDR1 SNHLY and CDR2 FYNNEI. Unmatched junction bases numbered 1, after V lost 4 bases and J lost 2 bases. The CDR3 totals 14 residues. The full variable domain, with the rest looked up from reference TRBV2 and TRBJ2-5, is EPEVTQTPSHQVTQMGQEVILRCVPISNHLYFYWYRQILGQKVEFLVSFYNNEISEKSEIFDDQFSVERPDGSNFTLKIRSTKLEDSAMYFCASSVLAGQETQYFGPGTRLLVL.

The V call is TRBV29-1, the J call TRBJ2-5, with D perhaps assigned TRBD1 or TRBD2 (6 bases each). The germline CDR1 and CDR2 sequences are SQVTM and ANQGSEA. Trimming pared 4 bases from V and 5 bases from J, leaving 14 bases between. The CDR3 spans 13 residues. In DNA form, the CDR3 reads TGCAGCGTTGTCCGGGGGCGCGGGGAGACCCAGTACTTC. Its translation is CSVVRGRGETQYF.

V gene TRBV27 combines with J gene TRBJ1-5; no definite D call. The CDR3 has 13 amino acids. Germline V lookup: CDR1 MNHEY, CDR2 SMNVEV (reference sequence). V lost 6 bases and J lost 0, with 6 bases in between. The CDR3 is CASRSTSNQPQHF. The CDR3 DNA is TGTGCCAGCAGAAGCACTAGCAATCAGCCCCAGCATTTT.